This TCR beta chain is drawn from a study of shared clonotypes between healthy human individuals. Deep-level settings were used for running the assay. This table comes from immunoSEQ multiplex PCR, and its TCRdb copy is limited to in-frame clones, with some not included. Of 650,000 to 750,000 clones listed, roughly 78% were seen once; the top ten hold 1.8%. Only one count was recorded for this clone. The antigen remains unidentified. CDR3 length: 19 amino acids. Trimming removed 2 bases from V and 0 bases from J, with 19 bases in between. Germline CDR1 is WSHSY and CDR2 is SAAADI. Study-level results: Generation probabilities of non-shared clonotypes were lower (relative to those shared by all four donors).

The source of this sequence is a woman aged 30 to 39 in good health. Sequencing used memory CD4+ T cells sorted from blood. Subset denoted: CD45RA-negative fraction. The chain employs TRBV10-2 and TRBJ1-4; D gene uncertain. CDR3 in amino acids: CASSEASPGGETTNEKLFF. CDR3 DNA sequence: TGCGCCAGCAGTGAGGCATCGCCGGGTGGAGAGACAACTAATGAAAAACTGTTTTTT.